This TCR beta chain was found in a study of molecular identifiers for immune sequencing clone quantification. Study-level information: With replicates, the RNA of about 20,000 or 100,000 naive CD8 cells was split five ways and four were sequenced. Findings and caveats of the study: In naive cells, under 1% of molecules belonged to clones above 20 RNA copies, against over 97% in effector cells.

This clonotype was counted at least ten times. The target antigen is unknown. TCRdb itself ran the PCR reads through MiXCR, one entry per CDR3 protein. The profile shows approximately 320,000 distinct CDR3 sequences, 24% of them singletons. V was shortened by 4 bases and J by 0 bases, with 9 bases between the two germline ends. The CDR3 runs to 14 residues. CDR1 is MNHEY, CDR2 SVGAGI, per germline. The V call is TRBV6-5, the J call TRBJ2-5; D ambiguous. The origin of this receptor is a human donor in good health. Some libraries in this study had Jurkat cell RNA spiked in. Sample: naive CD8+ T cells from blood, with Jurkat cell RNA spiked in. The subset is: FACS-sorted CD8+CD4-CCR7+CD45RA+ naive T cells. Written as DNA, the CDR3 is TGTGCCAGCAGTTTAAGACTGGACCAAGAGACCCAGTACTTC. Its translation is CASSLRLDQETQYF.